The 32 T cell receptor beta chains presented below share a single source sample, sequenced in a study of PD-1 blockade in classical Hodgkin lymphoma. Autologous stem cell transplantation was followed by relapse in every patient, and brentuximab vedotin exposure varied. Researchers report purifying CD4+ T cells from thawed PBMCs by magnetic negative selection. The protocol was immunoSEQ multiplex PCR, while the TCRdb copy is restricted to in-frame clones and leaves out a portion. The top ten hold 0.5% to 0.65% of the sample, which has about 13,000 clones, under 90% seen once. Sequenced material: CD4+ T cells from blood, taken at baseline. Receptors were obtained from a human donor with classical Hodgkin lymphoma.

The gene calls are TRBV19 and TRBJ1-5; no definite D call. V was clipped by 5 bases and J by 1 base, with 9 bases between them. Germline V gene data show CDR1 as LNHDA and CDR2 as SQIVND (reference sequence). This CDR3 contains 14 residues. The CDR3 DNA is TGTGCCAGTAGTTTTCGGGGAAGCAATCAGCCCCAGCATTTT. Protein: CASSFRGSNQPQHF.

The CDR3 nucleotides are TGTGCCAGCTCCCACCACGGCGGGAGGCAAGAGACCCAGTACTTC. This codes for CASSHHGGRQETQYF. V gene TRBV18 combines with J gene TRBJ2-5; 8 positions match TRBD2. CDR3 length: 15 amino acids. The J segment lost 2 bases and the V segment lost 6 bases, leaving 8 bases of the junction unmatched. Germline CDR1 is KGHSH and CDR2 is LQKENI.

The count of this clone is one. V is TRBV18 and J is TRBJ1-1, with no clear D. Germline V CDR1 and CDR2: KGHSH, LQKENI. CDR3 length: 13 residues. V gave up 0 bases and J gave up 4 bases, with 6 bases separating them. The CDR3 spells CASSPPGFTEAFF. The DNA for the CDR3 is TGTGCCAGCTCACCACCAGGGTTCACTGAAGCTTTCTTT.

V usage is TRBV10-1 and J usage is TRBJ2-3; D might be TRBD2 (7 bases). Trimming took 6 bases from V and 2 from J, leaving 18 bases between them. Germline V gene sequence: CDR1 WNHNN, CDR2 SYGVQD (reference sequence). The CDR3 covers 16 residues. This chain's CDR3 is CASSRGGADLTDTQYF. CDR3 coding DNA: TGCGCCAGCAGCCGAGGGGGGGCGGACCTCACAGATACGCAGTATTTT.

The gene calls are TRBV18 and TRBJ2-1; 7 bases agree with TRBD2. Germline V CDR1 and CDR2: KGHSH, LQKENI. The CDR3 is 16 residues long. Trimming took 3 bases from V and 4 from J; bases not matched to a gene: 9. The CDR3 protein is CASSPSPGLPYNEQFF. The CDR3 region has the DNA TGTGCCAGCTCACCCTCCCCGGGACTACCGTACAATGAGCAGTTCTTC.

CDR3 DNA: TGCGCCAGCAGCTTGGAGTGGACACAGAACACTGAAGCTTTCTTT. Its translation is CASSLEWTQNTEAFF. V is TRBV5-1 and J is TRBJ1-1; tentatively, D is TRBD1 (5 bases). CDR3 length equals 15 residues. The germline V gene has CDR1 SGHRS and CDR2 YFSETQ. V gave up 0 bases and J gave up 1 base, with 10 bases separating them.

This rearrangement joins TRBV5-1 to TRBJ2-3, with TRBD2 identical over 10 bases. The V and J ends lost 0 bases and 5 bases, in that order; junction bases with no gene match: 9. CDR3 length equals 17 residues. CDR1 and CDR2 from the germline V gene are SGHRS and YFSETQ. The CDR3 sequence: CASSLGDSSGSIDTQYF. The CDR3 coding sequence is TGCGCCAGCAGCTTGGGGGACTCTAGCGGGAGTATAGATACGCAGTATTTT.

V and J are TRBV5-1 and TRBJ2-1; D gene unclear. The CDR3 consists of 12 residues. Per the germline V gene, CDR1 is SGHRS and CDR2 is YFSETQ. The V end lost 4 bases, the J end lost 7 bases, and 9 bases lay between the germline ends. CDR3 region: CASSPPGNEQFF. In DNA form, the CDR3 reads TGCGCCAGCAGCCCCCCCGGGAATGAGCAGTTCTTC.

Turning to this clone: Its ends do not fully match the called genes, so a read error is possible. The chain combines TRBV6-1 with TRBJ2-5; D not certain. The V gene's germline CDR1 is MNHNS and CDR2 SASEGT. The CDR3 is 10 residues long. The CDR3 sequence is CASREETQYF. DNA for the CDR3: TGTGCCAGCAGGGAAGAGACCCAGTACTTC.

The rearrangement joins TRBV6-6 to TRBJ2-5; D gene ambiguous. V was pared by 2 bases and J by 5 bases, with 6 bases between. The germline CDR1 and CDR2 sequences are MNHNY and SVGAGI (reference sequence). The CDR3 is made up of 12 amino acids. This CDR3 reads CASSYVQETQYF. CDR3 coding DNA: TGTGCCAGCAGTTACGTCCAGGAGACCCAGTACTTC.

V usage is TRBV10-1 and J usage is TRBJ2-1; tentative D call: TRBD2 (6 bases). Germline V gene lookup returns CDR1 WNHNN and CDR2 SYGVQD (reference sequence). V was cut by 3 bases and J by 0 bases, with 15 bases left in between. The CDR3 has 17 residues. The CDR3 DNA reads TGCGCCAGCAGTGATTCCCAGCGGGTGAGCTCCTACAATGAGCAGTTCTTC. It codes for CASSDSQRVSSYNEQFF.

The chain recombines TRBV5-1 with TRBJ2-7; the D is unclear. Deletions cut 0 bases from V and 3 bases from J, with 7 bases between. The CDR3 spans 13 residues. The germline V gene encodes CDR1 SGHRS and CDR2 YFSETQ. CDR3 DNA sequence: TGCGCCAGCAGCTTGGTTGGGGACTACGAGCAGTACTTC. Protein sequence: CASSLVGDYEQYF. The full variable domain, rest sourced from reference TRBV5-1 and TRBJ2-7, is KAGVTQTPRYLIKTRGQQVTLSCSPISGHRSVSWYQQTPGQGLQFLFEYFSETQRNKGNFPGRFSGRQFSNSRSEMNVSTLELGDSALYLCASSLVGDYEQYFGPGTRLTVT.

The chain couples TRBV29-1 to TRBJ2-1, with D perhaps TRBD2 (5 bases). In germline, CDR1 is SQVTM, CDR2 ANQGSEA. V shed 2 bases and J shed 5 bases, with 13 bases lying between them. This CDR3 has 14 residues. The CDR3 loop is CSVERGIGNNEQFF. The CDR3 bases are TGCAGCGTTGAAAGAGGGATTGGGAACAATGAGCAGTTCTTC.

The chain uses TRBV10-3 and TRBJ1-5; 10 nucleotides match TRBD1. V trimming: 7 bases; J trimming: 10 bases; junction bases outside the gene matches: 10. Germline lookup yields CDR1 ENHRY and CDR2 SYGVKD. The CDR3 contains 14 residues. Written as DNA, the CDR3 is TGTGCCATCAAGGGACAGGGGCTTTTAGACCCCCAGCATTTT. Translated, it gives CAIKGQGLLDPQHF.

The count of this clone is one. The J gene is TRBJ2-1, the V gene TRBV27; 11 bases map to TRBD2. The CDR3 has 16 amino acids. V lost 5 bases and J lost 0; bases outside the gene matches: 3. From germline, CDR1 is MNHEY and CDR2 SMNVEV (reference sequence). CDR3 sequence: CASSGTSGSSYNEQFF. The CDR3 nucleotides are TGTGCCAGCAGTGGGACTAGCGGAAGCTCCTACAATGAGCAGTTCTTC.

The CDR3 here is CASSYHIDRALSGANVLTF. In DNA form, the CDR3 reads TGTGCCAGCAGTTACCACATCGACAGGGCCCTCTCTGGGGCCAACGTCCTGACTTTC. The V and J genes are TRBV28 and TRBJ2-6; 7 bases are a match to TRBD1. Germline assignment: CDR1 MDHEN and CDR2 SYDVKM. Trimming cost V 4 bases and J 0 bases; bases outside gene matches: 12. The CDR3 has 19 amino acids.

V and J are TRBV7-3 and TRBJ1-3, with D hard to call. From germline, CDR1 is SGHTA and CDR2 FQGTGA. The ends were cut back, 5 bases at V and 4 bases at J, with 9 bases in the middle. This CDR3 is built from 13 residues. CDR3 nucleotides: TGTGCCAGCAGCCCGGACGGAGGAAACACCATATATTTT. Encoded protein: CASSPDGGNTIYF.

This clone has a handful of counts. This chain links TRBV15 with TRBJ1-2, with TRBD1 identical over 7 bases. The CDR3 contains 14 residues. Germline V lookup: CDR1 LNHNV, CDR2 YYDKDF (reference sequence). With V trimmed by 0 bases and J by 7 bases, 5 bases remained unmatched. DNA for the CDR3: TGTGCCACCAGCAGAGACCGACAGGGCTCTGGCTACACCTTC. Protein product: CATSRDRQGSGYTF.

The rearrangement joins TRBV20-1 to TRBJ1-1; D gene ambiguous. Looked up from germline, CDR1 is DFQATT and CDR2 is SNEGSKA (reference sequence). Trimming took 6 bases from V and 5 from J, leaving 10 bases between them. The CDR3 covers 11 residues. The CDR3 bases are TGCAGTGCCCTCGGAGGTACTGAAGCTTTCTTT. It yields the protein CSALGGTEAFF.

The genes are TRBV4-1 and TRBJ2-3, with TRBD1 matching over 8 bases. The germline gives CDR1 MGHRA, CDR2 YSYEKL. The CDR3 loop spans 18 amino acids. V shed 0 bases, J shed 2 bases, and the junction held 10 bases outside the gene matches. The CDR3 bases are TGCGCCAGCAGCCAAGACCCCCCACAGGGGGTTTTCACAGATACGCAGTATTTT. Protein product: CASSQDPPQGVFTDTQYF.

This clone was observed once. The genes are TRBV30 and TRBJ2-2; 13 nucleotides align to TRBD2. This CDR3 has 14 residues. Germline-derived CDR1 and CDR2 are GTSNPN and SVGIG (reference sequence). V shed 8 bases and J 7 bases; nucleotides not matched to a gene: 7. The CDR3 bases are TGTGCCAGGGGACTAGCGGGATCTAGCGGGGAGCTGTTTTTT. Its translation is CARGLAGSSGELFF.

CDR3 nucleotides: TGCGCCAGCAGTGAGTTAGCGAACACCGGGGAGCTGTTTTTT. This translates into CASSELANTGELFF. The chain uses TRBV10-2 and TRBJ2-2; D unclear. The CDR3 contains 14 residues. CDR1 and CDR2 (germline): WSHSY, SAAADI. V dropped 1 base and J dropped 0 bases, with 3 bases sitting between them.

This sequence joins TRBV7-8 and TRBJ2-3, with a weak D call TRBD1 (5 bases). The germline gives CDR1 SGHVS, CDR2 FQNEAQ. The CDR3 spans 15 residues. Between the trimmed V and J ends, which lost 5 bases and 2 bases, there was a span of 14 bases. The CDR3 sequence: CASSPGRGNTDTQYF. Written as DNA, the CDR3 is TGTGCCAGCAGCCCAGGAAGGGGAAACACAGATACGCAGTATTTT.

CDR3 nucleotides: TGTGCCAGCAGTTCTCCTGACCTTACAGGAGACTATGGCTACACCTTC. As protein: CASSSPDLTGDYGYTF. J is TRBJ1-2 and V is TRBV28; D might be TRBD1 (5 bases). V was cut by 4 bases and J by 3 bases, with 18 bases left in between. Germline lookup yields CDR1 MDHEN and CDR2 SYDVKM. The CDR3 contains 16 residues.

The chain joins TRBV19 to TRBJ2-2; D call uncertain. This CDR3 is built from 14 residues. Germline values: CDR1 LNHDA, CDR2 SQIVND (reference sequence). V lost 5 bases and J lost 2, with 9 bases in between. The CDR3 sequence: CASSLGLNTGELFF. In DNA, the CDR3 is TGTGCCAGTAGTTTAGGCCTTAACACCGGGGAGCTGTTTTTT.

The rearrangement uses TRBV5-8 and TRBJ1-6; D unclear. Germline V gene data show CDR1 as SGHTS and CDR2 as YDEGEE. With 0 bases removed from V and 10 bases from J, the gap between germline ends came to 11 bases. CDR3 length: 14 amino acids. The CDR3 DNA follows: TGTGCCAGCAGCTTGGAAGGGTTGGGATCACCCCTCCACTTT. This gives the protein CASSLEGLGSPLHF.

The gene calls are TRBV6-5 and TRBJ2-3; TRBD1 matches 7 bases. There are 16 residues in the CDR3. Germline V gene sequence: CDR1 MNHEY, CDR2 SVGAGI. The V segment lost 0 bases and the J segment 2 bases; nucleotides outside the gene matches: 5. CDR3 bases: TGTGCCAGCAGTTACTCGGACAGGTGGAACACAGATACGCAGTATTTT. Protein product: CASSYSDRWNTDTQYF.

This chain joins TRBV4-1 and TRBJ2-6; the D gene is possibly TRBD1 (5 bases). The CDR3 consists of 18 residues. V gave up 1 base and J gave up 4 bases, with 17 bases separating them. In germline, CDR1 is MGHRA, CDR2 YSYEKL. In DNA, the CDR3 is TGCGCCAGCAGCCAAGTCACCTTCAGGGTATCAGGGGCCAACGTCCTGACTTTC. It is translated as CASSQVTFRVSGANVLTF.

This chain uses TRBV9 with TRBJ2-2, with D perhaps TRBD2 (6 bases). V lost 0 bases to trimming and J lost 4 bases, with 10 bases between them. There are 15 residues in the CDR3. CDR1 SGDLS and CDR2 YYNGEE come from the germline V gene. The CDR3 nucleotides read TGTGCCAGCAGCGTAGAGGGACTTCGCACCGGGGAGCTGTTTTTT. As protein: CASSVEGLRTGELFF.

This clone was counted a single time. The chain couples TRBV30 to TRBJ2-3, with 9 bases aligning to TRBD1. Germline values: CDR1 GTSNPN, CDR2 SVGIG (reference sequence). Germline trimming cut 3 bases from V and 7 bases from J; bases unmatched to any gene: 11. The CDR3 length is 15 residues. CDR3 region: CAWSGGDRESYTQYF. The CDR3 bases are TGTGCCTGGAGCGGCGGGGACAGGGAATCTTATACGCAGTATTTT. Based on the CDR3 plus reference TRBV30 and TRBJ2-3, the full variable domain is SQTIHQWPATLVQPVGSPLSLECTVEGTSNPNLYWYRQAAGRGLQLLFYSVGIGQISSEVPQNLSASRPQDRQFILSSKKLLLSDSGFYLCAWSGGDRESYTQYFGPGTRLTVL.

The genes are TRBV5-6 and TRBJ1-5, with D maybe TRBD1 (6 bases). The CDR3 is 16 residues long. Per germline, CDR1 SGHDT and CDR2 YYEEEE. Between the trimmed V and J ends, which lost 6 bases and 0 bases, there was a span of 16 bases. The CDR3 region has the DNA TGTGCCAGCACCCTGAGGGGGGTACATAGCAATCAGCCCCAGCATTTT. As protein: CASTLRGVHSNQPQHF. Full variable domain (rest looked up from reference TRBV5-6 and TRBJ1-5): DAGVTQSPTHLIKTRGQQVTLRCSPKSGHDTVSWYQQALGQGPQFIFQYYEEEERQRGNFPDRFSGHQFPNYSSELNVNALLLGDSALYLCASTLRGVHSNQPQHFGDGTRLSIL.

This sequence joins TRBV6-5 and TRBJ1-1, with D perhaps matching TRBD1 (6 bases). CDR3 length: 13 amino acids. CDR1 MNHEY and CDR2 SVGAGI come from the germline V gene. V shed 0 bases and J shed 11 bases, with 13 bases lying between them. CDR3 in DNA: TGTGCCAGCAGTTACTCGATGGGGGCAAAGGCTTTCTTT. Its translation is CASSYSMGAKAFF.